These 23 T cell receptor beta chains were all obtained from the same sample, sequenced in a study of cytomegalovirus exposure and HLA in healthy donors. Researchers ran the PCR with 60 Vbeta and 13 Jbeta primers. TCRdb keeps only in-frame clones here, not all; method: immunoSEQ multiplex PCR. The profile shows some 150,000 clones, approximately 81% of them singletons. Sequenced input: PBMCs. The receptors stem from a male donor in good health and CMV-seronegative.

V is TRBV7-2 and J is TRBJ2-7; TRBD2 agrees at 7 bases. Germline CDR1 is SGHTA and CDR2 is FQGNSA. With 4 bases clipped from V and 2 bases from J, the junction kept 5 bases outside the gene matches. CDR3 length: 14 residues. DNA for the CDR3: TGTGCCAGCAGCTCGCCGGGACTAACCTACGAGCAGTACTTC. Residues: CASSSPGLTYEQYF.

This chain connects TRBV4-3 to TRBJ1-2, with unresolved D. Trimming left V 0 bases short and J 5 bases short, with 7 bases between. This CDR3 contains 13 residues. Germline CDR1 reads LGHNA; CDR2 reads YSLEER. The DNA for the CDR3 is TGCGCCAGCAGCCAAGATTACAGTTATGGCTACACCTTC. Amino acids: CASSQDYSYGYTF.

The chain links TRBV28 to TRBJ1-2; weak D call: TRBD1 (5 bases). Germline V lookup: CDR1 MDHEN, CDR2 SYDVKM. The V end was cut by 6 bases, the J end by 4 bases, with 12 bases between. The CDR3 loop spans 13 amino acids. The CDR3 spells CASRSGQSYGYTF. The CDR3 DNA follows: TGTGCCAGCAGGTCAGGACAAAGCTATGGCTACACCTTC.

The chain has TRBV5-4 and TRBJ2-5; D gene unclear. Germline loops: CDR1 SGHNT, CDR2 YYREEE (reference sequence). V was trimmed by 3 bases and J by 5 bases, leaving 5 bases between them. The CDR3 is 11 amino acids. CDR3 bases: TGTGCCAGCAGCTCCGGGGAGACCCAGTACTTC. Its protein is CASSSGETQYF.

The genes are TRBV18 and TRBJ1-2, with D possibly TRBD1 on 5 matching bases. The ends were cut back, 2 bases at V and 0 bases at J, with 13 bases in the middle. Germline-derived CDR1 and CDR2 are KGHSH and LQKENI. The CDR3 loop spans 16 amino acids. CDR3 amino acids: CASSPAAGPSNYGYTF. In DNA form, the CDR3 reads TGTGCCAGCTCACCAGCCGCAGGGCCCTCTAACTATGGCTACACCTTC.

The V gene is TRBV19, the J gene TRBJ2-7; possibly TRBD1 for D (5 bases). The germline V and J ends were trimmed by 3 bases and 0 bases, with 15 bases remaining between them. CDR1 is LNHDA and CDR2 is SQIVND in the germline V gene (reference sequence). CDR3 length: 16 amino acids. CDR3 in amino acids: CASSIRLQAFSYEQYF. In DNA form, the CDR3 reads TGTGCCAGTAGTATTCGGTTACAGGCATTCTCCTACGAGCAGTACTTC.

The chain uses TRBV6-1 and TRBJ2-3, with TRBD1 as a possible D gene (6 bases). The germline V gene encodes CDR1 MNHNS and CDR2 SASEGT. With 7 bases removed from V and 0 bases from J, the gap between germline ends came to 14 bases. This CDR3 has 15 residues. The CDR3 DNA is TGTGCCAGCATTAACGACAGGTCTAGCACAGATACGCAGTATTTT. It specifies CASINDRSSTDTQYF.

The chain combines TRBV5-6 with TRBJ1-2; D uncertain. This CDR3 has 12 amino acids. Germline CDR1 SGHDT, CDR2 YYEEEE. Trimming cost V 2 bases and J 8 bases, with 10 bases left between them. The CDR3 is CASSFSSPGYTF. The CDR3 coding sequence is TGTGCCAGCAGCTTCTCCAGTCCCGGCTACACCTTC.

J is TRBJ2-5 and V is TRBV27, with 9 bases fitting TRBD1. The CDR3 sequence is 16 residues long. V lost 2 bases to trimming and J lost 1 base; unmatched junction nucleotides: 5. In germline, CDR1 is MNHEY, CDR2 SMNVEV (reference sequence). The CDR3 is CASSLGTGTLQETQYF. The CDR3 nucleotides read TGTGCCAGCAGTTTAGGGACAGGGACTCTCCAAGAGACCCAGTACTTC.

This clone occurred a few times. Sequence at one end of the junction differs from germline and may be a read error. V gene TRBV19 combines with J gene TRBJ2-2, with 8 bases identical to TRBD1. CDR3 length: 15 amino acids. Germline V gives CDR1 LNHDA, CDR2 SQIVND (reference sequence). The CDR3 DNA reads TGTGCCAGTAGTTTAGACAGGGGCCCAACCGGGGAGCTGTTTTTT. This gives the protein CASSLDRGPTGELFF.

The CDR3 sequence is CAWTIGETGGTEAFF. DNA for the CDR3: TGTGCCTGGACAATTGGTGAAACGGGGGGTACTGAAGCTTTCTTT. The J gene is TRBJ1-1, the V gene TRBV30, with D possibly matching TRBD1 (5 bases). The germline gives CDR1 GTSNPN, CDR2 SVGIG (reference sequence). V was cut by 4 bases and J by 5 bases, with 20 bases left in between. The CDR3 length is 15 residues. Supplemented by reference TRBV30 and TRBJ1-1, the full variable domain reads SQTIHQWPATLVQPVGSPLSLECTVEGTSNPNLYWYRQAAGRGLQLLFYSVGIGQISSEVPQNLSASRPQDRQFILSSKKLLLSDSGFYLCAWTIGETGGTEAFFGQGTRLTVV.

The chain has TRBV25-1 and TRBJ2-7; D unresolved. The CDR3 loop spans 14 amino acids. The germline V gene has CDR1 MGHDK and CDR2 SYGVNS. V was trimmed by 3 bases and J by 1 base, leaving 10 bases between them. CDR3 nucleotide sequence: TGTGCCAGCAGTGACACCGGTGATTCCTACGAGCAGTACTTC. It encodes CASSDTGDSYEQYF.

The CDR3 reads CASSPREGFFDNEQFF. DNA of the CDR3: TGTGCCAGCAGCCCCCGGGAGGGATTCTTCGACAATGAGCAGTTCTTC. J is TRBJ2-1 and V is TRBV9, with 8 bases identical to TRBD2. Germline V lookup: CDR1 SGDLS, CDR2 YYNGEE. V lost 4 bases to trimming and J lost 5 bases; unmatched junction nucleotides: 11. CDR3 size: 16 residues.

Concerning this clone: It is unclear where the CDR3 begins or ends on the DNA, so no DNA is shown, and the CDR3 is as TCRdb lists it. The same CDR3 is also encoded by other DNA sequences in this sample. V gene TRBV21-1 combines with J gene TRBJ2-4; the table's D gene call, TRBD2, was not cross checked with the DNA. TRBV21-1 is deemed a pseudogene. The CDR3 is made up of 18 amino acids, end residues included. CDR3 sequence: CASSLGVVAGGSKNIQYF.

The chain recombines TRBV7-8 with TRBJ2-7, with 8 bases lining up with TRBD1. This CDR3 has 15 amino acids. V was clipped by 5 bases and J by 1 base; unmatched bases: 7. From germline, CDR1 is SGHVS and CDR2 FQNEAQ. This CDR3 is CASSQGTGTSYEQYF. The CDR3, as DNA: TGTGCCAGCAGCCAAGGGACAGGAACTTCCTACGAGCAGTACTTC.

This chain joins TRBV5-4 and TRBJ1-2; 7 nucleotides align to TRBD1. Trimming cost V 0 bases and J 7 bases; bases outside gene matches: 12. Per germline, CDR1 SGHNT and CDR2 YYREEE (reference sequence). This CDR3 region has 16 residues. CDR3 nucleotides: TGTGCCAGCAGCTTGGGTACAGGGGTAAAGACGGCTGGCTACACCTTC. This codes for CASSLGTGVKTAGYTF.

The CDR3 is CASSLPPGELFF. Written as DNA, the CDR3 is TGTGCCAGCAGCCTTCCCCCCGGGGAGCTGTTTTTT. The rearrangement joins TRBV7-3 to TRBJ2-2; D is uncertain. V lost 5 bases and J 6 bases, leaving 7 bases between the germline ends. The CDR3 is 12 amino acids. Germline CDR1 reads SGHTA; CDR2 reads FQGTGA. The complete variable domain, with remaining parts taken from reference TRBV7-3 and TRBJ2-2, reads GAGVSQTPSNKVTEKGKYVELRCDPISGHTALYWYRQSLGQGPEFLIYFQGTGAADDSGLPNDRFFAVRPEGSVSTLKIQRTERGDSAVYLCASSLPPGELFFGEGSRLTVL.

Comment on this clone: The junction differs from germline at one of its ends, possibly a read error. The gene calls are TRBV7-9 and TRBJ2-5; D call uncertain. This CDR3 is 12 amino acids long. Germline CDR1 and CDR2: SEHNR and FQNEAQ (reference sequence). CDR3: CSSSLNGPSQYF. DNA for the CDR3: TGTTCCAGCAGCTTAAACGGTCCTTCCCAGTACTTC.

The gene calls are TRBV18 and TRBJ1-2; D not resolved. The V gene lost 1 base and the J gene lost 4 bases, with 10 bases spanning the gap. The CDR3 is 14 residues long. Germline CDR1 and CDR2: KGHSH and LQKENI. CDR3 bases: TGTGCCAGCTCACCACTCGATTCGGGCTATGGCTACACCTTC. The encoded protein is CASSPLDSGYGYTF.

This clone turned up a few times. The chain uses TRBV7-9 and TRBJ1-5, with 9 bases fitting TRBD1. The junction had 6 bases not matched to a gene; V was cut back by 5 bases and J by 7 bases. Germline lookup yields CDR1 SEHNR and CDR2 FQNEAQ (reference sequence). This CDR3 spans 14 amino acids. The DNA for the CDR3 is TGTGCCAGCAGCCGCGGGACAGGGAACCAGCCCCAGCATTTT. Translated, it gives CASSRGTGNQPQHF.

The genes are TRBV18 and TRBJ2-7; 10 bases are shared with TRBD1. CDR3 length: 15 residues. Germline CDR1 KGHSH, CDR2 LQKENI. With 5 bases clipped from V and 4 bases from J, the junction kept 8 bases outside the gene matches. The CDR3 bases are TGTGCCAGCTCAACGGGACAGGGGATTCCATACGAGCAGTACTTC. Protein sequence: CASSTGQGIPYEQYF.

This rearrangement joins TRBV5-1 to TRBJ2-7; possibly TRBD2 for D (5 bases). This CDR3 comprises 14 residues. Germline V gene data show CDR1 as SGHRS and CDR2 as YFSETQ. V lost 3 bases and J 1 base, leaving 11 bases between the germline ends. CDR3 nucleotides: TGCGCCAGCAGCTCTTGGACTGAGTCCTACGAGCAGTACTTC. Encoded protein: CASSSWTESYEQYF.

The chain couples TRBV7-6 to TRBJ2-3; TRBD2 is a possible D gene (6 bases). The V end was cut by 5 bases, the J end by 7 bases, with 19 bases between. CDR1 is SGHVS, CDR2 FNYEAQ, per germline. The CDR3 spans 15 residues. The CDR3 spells CASSPGTLTAYTQYF. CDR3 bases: TGTGCCAGCAGCCCAGGGACTCTAACGGCATATACGCAGTATTTT.